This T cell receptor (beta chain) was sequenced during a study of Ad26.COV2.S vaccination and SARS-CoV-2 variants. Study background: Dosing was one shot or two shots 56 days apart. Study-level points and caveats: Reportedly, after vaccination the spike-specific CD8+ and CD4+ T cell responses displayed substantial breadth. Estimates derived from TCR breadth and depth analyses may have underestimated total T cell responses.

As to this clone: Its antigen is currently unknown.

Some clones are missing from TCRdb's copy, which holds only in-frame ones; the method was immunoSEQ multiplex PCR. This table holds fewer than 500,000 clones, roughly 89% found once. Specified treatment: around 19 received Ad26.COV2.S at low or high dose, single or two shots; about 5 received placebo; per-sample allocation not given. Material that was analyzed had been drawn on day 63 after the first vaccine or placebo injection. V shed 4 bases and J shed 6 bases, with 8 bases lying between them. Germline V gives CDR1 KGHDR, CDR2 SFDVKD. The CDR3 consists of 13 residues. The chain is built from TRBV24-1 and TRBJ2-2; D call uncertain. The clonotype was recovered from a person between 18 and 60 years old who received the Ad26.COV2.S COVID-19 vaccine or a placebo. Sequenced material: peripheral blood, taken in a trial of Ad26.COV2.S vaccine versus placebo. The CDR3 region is CATSEGNPGELFF. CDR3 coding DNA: TGTGCCACCAGTGAAGGGAATCCCGGGGAGCTGTTTTTT.